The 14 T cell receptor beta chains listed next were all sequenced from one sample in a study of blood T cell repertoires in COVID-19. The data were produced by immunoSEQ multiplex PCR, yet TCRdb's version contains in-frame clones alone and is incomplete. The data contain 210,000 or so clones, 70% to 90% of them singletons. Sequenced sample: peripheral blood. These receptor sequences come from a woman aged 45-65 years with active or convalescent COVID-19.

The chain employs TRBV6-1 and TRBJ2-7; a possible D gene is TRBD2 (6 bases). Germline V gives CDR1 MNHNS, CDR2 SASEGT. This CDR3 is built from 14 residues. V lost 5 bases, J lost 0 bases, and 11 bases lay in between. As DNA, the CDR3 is TGTGCCAGCAGTTTAGCGGAGAGCTCCTACGAGCAGTACGTC. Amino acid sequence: CASSLAESSYEQYV.

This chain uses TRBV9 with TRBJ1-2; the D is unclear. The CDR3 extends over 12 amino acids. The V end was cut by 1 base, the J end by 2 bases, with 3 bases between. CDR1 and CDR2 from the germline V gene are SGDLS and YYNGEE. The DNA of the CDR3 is TGTGCCAGCAGCGTATCGAACTATGGCTACACCTTC. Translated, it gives CASSVSNYGYTF.

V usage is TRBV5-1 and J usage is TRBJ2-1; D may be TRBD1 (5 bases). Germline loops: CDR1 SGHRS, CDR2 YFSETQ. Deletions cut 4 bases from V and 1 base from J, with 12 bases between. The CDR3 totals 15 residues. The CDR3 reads CASSQGGLSYNEQFF. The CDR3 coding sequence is TGCGCCAGCAGCCAGGGCGGCCTTTCCTACAATGAGCAGTTCTTC.

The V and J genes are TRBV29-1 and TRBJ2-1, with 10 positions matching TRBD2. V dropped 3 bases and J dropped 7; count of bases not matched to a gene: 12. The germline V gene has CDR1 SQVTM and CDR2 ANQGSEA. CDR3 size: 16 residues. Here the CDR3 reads CSVEVLAGRVGNEQFF. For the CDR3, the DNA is TGCAGCGTTGAGGTACTAGCGGGAAGAGTAGGGAATGAGCAGTTCTTC.

The CDR3 sequence: CASSSTWGELFF. CDR3 bases: TGTGCCAGCAGCTCTACCTGGGGGGAGCTGTTTTTT. This rearrangement joins TRBV7-6 to TRBJ2-2; unclear D gene. The CDR3 spans 12 residues. The V gene's germline CDR1 is SGHVS and CDR2 FNYEAQ. With 4 bases removed from V and 8 bases from J, the gap between germline ends came to 8 bases. The whole variable domain, filled in from reference TRBV7-6 and TRBJ2-2, reads GAGVSQSPRYKVTKRGQDVALRCDPISGHVSLYWYRQALGQGPEFLTYFNYEAQQDKSGLPNDRFSAERPEGSISTLTIQRTEQRDSAMYRCASSSTWGELFFGEGSRLTVL.

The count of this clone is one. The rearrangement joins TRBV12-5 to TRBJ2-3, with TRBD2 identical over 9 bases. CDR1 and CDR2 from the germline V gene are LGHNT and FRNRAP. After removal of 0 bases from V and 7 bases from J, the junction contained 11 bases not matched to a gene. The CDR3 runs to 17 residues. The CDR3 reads CASGLVALAGIGNTQYF. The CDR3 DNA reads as TGTGCTAGTGGTTTGGTAGCCCTAGCGGGAATAGGGAATACGCAGTATTTT.

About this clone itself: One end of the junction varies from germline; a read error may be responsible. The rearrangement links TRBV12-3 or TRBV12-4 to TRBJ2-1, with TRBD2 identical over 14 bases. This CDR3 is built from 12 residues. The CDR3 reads CASSGTSGSHVF. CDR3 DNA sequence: TGTGCCAGCAGCGGGACTAGCGGGAGTCATGTCTTC.

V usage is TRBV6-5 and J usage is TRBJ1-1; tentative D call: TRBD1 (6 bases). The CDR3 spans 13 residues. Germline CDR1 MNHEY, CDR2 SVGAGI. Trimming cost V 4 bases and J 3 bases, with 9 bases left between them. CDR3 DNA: TGTGCCAGCAGTTGGGGGACACACACTGAAGCTTTCTTT. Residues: CASSWGTHTEAFF.

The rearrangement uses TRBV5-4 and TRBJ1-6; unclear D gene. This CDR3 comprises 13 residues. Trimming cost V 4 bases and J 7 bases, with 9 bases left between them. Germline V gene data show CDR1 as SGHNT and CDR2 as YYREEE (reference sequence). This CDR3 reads CASSPVENSPLHF. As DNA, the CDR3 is TGTGCCAGCAGCCCCGTAGAGAATTCACCCCTCCACTTT.

CDR3 loop: CASSLRTGNVGYTF. In DNA form, the CDR3 reads TGTGCCAGCAGCCTTAGGACAGGGAATGTTGGCTACACCTTC. This chain links TRBV3-1 (or the pseudogene TRBV3-2) with TRBJ1-2; TRBD1 matches 8 bases. This CDR3 comprises 14 residues. Trimming removed 4 bases from V and 7 bases from J; junction bases left unmatched: 8. Germline V gene data show CDR1 as LGHDT and CDR2 as YNNKEL (reference sequence).

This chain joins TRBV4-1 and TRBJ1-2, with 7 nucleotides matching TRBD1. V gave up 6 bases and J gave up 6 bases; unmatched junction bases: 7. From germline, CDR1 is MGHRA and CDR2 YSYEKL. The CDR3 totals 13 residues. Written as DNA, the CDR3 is TGCGCCAGCAGTTACCGGCAGGGGGATGGCTACACCTTC. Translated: CASSYRQGDGYTF.

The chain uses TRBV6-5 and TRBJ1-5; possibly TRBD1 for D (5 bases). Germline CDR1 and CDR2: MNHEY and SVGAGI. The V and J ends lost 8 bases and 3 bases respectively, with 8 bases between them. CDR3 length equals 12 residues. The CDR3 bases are TGTGCCAGCCGACAGCACAATCAGCCCCAGCATTTT. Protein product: CASRQHNQPQHF.

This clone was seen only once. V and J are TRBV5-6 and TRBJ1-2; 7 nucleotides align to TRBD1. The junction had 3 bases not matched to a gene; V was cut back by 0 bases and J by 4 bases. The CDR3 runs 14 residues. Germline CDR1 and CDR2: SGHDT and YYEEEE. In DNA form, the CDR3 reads TGTGCCAGCAGCTTGGTGGGACAGCCCTATGGCTACACCTTC. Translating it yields CASSLVGQPYGYTF.

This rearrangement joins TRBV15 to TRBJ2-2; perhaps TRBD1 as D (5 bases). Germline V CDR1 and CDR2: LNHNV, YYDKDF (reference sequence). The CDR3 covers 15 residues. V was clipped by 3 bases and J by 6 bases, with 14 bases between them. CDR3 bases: TGTGCCACCAGCAGTTGGAGACAGTCAGCCGGGGAGCTGTTTTTT. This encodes CATSSWRQSAGELFF.